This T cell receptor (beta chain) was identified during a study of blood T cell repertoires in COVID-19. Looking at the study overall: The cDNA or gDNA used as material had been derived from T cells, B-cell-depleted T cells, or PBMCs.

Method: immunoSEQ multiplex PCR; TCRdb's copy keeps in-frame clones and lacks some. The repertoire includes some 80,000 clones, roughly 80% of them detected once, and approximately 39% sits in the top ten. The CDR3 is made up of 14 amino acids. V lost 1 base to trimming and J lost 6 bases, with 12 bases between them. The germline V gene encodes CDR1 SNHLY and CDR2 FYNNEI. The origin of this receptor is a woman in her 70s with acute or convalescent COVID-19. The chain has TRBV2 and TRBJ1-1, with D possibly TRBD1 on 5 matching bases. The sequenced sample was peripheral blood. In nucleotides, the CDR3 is TGTGCCAGCAGTGAAGTGACAGAGACGTCTGAAGCTTTCTTT. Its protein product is CASSEVTETSEAFF.